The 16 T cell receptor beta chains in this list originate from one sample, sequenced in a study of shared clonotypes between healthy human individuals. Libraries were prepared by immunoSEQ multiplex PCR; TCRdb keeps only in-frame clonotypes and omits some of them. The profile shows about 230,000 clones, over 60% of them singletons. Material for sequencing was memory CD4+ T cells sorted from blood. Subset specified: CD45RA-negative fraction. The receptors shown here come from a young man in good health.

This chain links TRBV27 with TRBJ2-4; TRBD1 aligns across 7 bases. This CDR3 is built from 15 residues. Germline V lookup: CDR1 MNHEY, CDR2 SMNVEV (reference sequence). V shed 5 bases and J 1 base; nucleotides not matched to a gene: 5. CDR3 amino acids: CASSALDRAKNIQYF. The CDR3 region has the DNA TGTGCCAGCAGTGCCCTGGACAGGGCCAAAAACATTCAGTACTTC.

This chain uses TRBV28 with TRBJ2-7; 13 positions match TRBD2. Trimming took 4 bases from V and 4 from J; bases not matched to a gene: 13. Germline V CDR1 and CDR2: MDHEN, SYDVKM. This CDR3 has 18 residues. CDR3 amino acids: CASSSPLQGLAGKYEQYF. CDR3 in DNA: TGTGCCAGCAGTTCTCCCCTCCAGGGACTAGCGGGAAAATACGAGCAGTACTTC.

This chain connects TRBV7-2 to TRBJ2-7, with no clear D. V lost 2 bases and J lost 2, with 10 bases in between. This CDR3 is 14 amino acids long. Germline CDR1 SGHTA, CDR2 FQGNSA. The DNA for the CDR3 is TGTGCCAGCAGCTTATTCGGGCGGCCCTACGAGCAGTACTTC. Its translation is CASSLFGRPYEQYF.

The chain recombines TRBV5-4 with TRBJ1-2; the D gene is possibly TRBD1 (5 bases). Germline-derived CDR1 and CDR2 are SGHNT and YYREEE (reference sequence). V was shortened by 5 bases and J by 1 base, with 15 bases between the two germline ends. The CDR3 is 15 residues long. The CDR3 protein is CASRPTGTDNYGYTF. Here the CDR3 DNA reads TGTGCCAGCAGACCCACCGGGACGGATAACTATGGCTACACCTTC.

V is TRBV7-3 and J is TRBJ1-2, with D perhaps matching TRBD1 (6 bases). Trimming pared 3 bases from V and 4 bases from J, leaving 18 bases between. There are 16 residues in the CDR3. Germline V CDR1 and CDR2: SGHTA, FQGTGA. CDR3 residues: CASSFGNGGTGYGYTF. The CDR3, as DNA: TGTGCCAGCAGCTTTGGTAACGGGGGCACCGGCTATGGCTACACCTTC.

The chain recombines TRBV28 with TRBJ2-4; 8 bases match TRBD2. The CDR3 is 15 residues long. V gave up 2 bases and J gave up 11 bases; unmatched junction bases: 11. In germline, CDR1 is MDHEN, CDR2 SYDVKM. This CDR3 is CASSLPAGDRTVQYF. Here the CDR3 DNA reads TGTGCCAGCAGTTTACCAGCGGGAGACCGGACAGTTCAGTACTTC.

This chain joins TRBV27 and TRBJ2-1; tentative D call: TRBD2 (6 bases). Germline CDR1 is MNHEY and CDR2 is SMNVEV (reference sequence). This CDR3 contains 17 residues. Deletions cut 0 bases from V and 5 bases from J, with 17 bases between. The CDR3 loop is CASSLSIFGGKNNEQFF. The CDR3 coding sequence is TGTGCCAGCAGTTTATCGATTTTTGGCGGGAAGAACAATGAGCAGTTCTTC.

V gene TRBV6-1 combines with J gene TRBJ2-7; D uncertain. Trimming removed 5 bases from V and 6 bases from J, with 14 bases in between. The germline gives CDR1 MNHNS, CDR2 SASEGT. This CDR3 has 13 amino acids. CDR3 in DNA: TGTGCCAGCAGTACGGCAGGATATCGCGAGCAGTACTTC. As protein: CASSTAGYREQYF.

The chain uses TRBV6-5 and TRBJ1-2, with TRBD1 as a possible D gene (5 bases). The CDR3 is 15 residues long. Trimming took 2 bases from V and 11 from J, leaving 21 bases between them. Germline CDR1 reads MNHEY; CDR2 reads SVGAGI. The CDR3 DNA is TGTGCCAGCAGTTACGCGTCGATACGGAGCGGGGGATACACCTTC. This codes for CASSYASIRSGGYTF.

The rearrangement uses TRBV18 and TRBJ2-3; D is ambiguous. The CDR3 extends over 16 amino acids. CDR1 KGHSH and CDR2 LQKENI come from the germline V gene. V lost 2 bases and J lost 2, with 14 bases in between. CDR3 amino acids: CASSPNQMGHTDTQYF. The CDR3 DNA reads TGTGCCAGCTCACCAAACCAAATGGGCCACACAGATACGCAGTATTTT. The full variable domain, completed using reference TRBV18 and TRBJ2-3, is NAGVMQNPRHLVRRRGQEARLRCSPMKGHSHVYWYRQLPEEGLKFMVYLQKENIIDESGMPKERFSAEFPKEGPSILRIQQVVRGDSAAYFCASSPNQMGHTDTQYFGPGTRLTVL.

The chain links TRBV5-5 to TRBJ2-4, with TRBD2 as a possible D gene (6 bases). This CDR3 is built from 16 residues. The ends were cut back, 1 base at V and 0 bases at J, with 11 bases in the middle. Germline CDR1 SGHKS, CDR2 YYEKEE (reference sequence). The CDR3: CASSLRGTLAKNIQYF. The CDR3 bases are TGTGCCAGCAGCTTGAGAGGGACTCTAGCCAAAAACATTCAGTACTTC.

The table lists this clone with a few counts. Here the CDR3 DNA reads TGTGCCAGCAGGGTCGGGACAGGGGATCAGCCCCAGCATTTT. It codes for CASRVGTGDQPQHF. The J gene is TRBJ1-5, the V gene TRBV6-6, with 10 bases matching TRBD1. Germline-derived CDR1 and CDR2 are MNHNY and SVGAGI (reference sequence). V lost 6 bases to trimming and J lost 5 bases; unmatched junction nucleotides: 4. The CDR3 is made up of 14 amino acids.

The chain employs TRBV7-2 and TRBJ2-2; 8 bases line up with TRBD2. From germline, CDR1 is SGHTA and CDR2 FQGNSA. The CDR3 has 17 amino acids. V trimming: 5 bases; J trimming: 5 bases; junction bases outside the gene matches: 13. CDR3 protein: CASSRRLSGRETGELFF. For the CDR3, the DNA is TGTGCCAGCAGCCGAAGACTCAGCGGGAGAGAGACCGGGGAGCTGTTTTTT.

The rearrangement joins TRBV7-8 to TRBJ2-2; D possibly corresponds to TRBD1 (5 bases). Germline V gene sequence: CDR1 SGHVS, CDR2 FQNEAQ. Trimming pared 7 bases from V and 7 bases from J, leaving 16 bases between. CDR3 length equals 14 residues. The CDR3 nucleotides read TGTGCCAGCAACCTCATTAAGGGGCACGGGGAGCTGTTTTTT. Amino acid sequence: CASNLIKGHGELFF.

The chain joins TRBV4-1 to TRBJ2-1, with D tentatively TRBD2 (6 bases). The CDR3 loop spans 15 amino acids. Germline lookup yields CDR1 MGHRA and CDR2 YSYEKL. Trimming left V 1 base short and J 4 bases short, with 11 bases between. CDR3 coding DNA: TGCGCCAGCAGCCAAGGGGCTAGCGAGTACAATGAGCAGTTCTTC. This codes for CASSQGASEYNEQFF.

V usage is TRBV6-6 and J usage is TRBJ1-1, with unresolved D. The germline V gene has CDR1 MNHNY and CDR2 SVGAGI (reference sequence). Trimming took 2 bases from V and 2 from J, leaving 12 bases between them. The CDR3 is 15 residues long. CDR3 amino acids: CASSYDGRSNTEAFF. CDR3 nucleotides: TGTGCCAGCAGTTACGATGGGAGGAGCAACACTGAAGCTTTCTTT.